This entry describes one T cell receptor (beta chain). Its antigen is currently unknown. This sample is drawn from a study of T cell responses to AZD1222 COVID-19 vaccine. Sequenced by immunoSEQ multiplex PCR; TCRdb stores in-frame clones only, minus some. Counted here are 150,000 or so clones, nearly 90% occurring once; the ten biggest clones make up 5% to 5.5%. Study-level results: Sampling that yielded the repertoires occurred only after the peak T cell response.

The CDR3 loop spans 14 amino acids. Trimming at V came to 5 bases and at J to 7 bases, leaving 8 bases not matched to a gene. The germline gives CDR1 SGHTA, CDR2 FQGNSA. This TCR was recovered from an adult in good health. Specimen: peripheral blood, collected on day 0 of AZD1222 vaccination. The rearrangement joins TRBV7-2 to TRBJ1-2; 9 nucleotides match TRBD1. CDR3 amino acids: CASSIQGAPRGYTF. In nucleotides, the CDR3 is TGTGCCAGCAGCATACAGGGGGCGCCCCGTGGCTACACCTTC.